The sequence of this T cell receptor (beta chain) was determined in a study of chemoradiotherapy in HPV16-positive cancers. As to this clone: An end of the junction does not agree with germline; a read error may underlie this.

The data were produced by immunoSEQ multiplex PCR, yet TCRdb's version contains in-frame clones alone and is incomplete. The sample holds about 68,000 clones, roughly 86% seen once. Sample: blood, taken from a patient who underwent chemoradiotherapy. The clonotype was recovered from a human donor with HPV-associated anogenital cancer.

The CDR3 nucleotides are TGTGCCGGCAGTTCTCCCGACAGGGCCACCGGGGAGCTGTTTTTT. Its translation: CAGSSPDRATGELFF. The chain links TRBV27 to TRBJ2-2; 7 bases fit TRBD1. The CDR3 contains 15 residues. Germline CDR1 is MNHEY and CDR2 is SMNVEV (reference sequence).